The source of this T cell receptor beta chain is a study of blood T cell repertoires in COVID-19. Libraries were prepared by immunoSEQ multiplex PCR; TCRdb keeps only in-frame clonotypes and omits some of them. The sample yields about 220,000 clones, roughly 87% seen once. Participants were aged about 18 to 95 years, lived in under 25 US areas, and enrolled virtually. Germline-derived CDR1 and CDR2 are SGHRS and YFSETQ. V shed 5 bases, J shed 7 bases, and the junction held 20 bases outside the gene matches. There are 17 residues in the CDR3. This TCR derives from a woman aged 25 to 39 with acute COVID-19. This rearrangement joins TRBV5-1 to TRBJ1-2, with TRBD1 matching over 7 bases. Sequencing used PBMCs or T cells enriched from blood (not recorded which). The CDR3 loop is CASSSLVRTGTGSGYTF. CDR3 nucleotides: TGCGCCAGCAGTTCCTTGGTCAGGACAGGTACCGGTAGTGGCTACACCTTC. The whole variable domain, filled in from reference TRBV5-1 and TRBJ1-2, reads KAGVTQTPRYLIKTRGQQVTLSCSPISGHRSVSWYQQTPGQGLQFLFEYFSETQRNKGNFPGRFSGRQFSNSRSEMNVSTLELGDSALYLCASSSLVRTGTGSGYTFGSGTRLTVV.